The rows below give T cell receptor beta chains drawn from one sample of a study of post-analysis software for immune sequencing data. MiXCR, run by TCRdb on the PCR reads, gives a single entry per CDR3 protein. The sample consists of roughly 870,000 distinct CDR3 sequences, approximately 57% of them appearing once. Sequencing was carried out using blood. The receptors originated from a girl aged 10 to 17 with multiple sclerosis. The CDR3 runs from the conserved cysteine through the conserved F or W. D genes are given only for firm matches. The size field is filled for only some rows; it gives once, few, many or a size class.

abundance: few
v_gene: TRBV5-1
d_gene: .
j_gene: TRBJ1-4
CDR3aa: CASRSGGILAEKLFF
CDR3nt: TGCGCCAGCAGGTCGGGGGGAATTTTAGCAGAAAAACTGTTTTTT

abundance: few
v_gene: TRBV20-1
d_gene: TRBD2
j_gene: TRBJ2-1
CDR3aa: CSALSTSGKGNEQFF
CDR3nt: TGCAGTGCTCTGTCTACTAGCGGGAAGGGGAATGAGCAGTTCTTC

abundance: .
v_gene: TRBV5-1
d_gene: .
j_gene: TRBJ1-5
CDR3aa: CASSFEGNQPRHF
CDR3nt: TGCGCCAGCAGCTTCGAGGGAAATCAGCCCCGGCATTTT

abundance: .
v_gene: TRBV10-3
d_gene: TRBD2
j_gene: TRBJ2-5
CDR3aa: CAISESVAGRAEQYF
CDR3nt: TGTGCCATCAGTGAGTCCGTAGCGGGAAGGGCTGAGCAGTACTTC

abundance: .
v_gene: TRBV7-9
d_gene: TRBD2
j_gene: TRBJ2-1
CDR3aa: CASNPYGTKSHEQFF
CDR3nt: TGTGCCAGCAACCCGTACGGGACTAAATCGCATGAGCAGTTCTTC

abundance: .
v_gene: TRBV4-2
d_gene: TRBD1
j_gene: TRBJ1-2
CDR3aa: CASSQDRETGYLYGYTF
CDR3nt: TGTGCCAGCAGCCAAGATCGTGAGACAGGGTACCTCTATGGCTACACCTTC

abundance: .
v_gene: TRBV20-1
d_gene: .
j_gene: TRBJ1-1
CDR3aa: CSARIGHPNTEAFF
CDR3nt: TGCAGTGCTAGAATTGGACACCCGAACACTGAAGCTTTCTTT

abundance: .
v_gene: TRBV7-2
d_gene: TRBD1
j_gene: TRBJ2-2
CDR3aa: CAGGGRDRVSTGELFF
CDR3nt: TGTGCCGGGGGGGGCCGGGACAGGGTGAGCACCGGGGAGCTGTTTTTT

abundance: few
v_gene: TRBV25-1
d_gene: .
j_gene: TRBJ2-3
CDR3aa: CASSGSYRVTDTQYF
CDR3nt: TGTGCCAGCAGTGGATCCTACAGAGTCACAGATACGCAGTATTTT

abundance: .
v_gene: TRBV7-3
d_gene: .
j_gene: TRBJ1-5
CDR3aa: CASSPPRGGWWQPQHF
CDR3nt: TGTGCCAGCAGCCCGCCCCGCGGGGGGTGGTGGCAGCCCCAGCATTTT

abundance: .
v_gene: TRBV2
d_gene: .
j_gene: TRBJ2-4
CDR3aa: CASKQDFSGRGEQYF
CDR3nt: TGTGCCAGCAAGCAGGACTTTAGCGGACGAGGGGAGCAGTACTTC

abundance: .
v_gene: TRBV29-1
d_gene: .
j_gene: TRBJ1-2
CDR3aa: CSVEGDTSNYGYTF
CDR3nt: TGCAGCGTTGAGGGGGACACCTCTAACTATGGCTACACCTTC

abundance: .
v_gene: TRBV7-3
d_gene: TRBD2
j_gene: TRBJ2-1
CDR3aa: CASSSPGLGLTEQFF
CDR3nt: TGTGCCAGCAGCTCCCCGGGACTAGGACTTACCGAGCAGTTCTTC

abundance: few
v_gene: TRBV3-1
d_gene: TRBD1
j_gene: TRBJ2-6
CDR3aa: CASSQAGTVNSGANVLTF
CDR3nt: TGTGCCAGCAGCCAAGCAGGGACAGTCAACTCTGGGGCCAACGTCCTGACTTTC

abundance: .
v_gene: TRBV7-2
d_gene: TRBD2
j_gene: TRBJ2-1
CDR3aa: CASSLGGVTSGNEQFF
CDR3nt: TGTGCCAGCAGCTTAGGCGGCGTGACTAGCGGCAATGAGCAGTTCTTC

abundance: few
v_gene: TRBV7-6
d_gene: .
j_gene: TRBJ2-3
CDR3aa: CASSLVAGISTDTQYF
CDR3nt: TGTGCCAGCAGCTTAGTTGCTGGAATAAGCACAGATACGCAGTATTTT

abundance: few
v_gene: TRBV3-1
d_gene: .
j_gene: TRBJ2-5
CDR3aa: CASSQVRRDQETQYF
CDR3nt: TGTGCCAGCAGCCAAGTCAGGAGGGACCAAGAGACCCAGTACTTC

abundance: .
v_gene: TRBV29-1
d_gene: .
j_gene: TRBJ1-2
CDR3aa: CSVVHYGYTF
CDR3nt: TGCAGCGTTGTCCACTATGGCTACACCTTC

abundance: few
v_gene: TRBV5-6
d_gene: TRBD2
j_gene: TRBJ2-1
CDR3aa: CASSLFLAGGPGHNEQFF
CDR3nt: TGTGCCAGCAGCTTGTTCCTAGCGGGAGGGCCGGGCCACAATGAGCAGTTCTTC

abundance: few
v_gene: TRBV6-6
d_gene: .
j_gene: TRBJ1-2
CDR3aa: CASSSPPYGYTF
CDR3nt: TGTGCCAGCAGTTCGCCCCCCTATGGCTACACCTTC

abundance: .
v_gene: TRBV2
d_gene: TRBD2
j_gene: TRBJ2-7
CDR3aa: CASRGGETDSYEQYF
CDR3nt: TGTGCCAGCCGGGGGGGAGAGACAGACTCCTACGAGCAGTACTTC

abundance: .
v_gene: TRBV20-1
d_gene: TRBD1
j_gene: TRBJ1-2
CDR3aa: CSAPHLTEITGAIYGYTF
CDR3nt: TGCAGTGCTCCACATCTGACGGAAATTACAGGGGCGATCTATGGCTACACCTTC

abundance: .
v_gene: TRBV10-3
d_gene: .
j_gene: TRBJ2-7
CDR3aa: CAISESSSEQYF
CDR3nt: TGTGCCATCAGTGAGTCATCGAGCGAGCAGTACTTC

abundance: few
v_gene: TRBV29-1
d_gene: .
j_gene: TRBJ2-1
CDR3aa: CSVGGFRGLSSYNEQFF
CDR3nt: TGCAGCGTCGGGGGCTTTCGGGGGCTTAGCTCCTACAATGAGCAGTTCTTC

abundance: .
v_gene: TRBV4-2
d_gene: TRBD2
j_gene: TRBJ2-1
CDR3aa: CASSHNPGTSGRNEQFF
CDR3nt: TGTGCCAGCAGCCATAACCCCGGGACTAGCGGGAGGAATGAGCAGTTCTTC

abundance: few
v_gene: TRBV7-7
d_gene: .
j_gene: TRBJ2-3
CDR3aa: CASSYGVRDTQYF
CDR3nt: TGTGCCAGCAGCTACGGGGTGAGGGATACGCAGTATTTT

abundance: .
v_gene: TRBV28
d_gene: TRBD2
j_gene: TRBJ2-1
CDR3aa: CASSPWAPGLAGGPSNEQFF
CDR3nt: TGTGCCAGCAGTCCGTGGGCTCCGGGACTAGCGGGAGGGCCCTCCAATGAGCAGTTCTTC

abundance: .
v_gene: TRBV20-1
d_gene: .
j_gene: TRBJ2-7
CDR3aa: CSAREKQGSYEQYF
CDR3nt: TGCAGTGCTAGAGAGAAGCAGGGATCCTACGAGCAGTACTTC

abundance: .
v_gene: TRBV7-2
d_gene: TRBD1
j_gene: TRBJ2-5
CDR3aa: CASSLAVTGNYKQYF
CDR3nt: TGTGCCAGCAGCTTAGCAGTGACAGGGAACTACAAGCAGTACTTC

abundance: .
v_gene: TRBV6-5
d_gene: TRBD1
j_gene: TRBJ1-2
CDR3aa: CASAGTVYGYTF
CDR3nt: TGTGCCAGTGCGGGGACAGTCTATGGCTACACCTTC

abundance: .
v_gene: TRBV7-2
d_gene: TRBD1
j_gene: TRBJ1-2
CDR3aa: CASSPAPGTGAYGYTF
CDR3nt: TGTGCCAGCAGCCCCGCCCCCGGGACAGGGGCCTATGGCTACACCTTC

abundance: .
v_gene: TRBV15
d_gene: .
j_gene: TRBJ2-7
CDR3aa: CATSRHTVSHEQYF
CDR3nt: TGTGCCACCAGCAGACATACAGTTAGCCACGAGCAGTACTTC

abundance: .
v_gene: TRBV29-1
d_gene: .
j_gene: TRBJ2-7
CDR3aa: CSVDSPGAYEQYF
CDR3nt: TGCAGCGTTGACAGCCCGGGTGCCTACGAGCAGTACTTC

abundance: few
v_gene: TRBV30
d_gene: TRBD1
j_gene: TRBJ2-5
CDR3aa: CAWSIGQAPFKTQYF
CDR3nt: TGTGCCTGGAGTATAGGACAGGCACCATTTAAGACCCAGTACTTC

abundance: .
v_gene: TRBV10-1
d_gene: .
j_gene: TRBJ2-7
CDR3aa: CASSEKGVGSHNEQYF
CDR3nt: TGCGCCAGCAGTGAGAAGGGGGTTGGCTCCCACAATGAGCAGTACTTC

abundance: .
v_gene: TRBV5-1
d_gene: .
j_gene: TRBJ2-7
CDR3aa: CASSPGRVYEQYF
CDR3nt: TGCGCCAGCAGCCCGGGACGGGTCTACGAGCAGTACTTC

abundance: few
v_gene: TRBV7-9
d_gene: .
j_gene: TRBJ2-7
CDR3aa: CASSLVADEQYF
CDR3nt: TGTGCCAGCAGCTTAGTTGCGGACGAGCAGTACTTC

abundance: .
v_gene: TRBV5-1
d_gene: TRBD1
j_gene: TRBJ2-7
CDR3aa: CASRLTGAEQYF
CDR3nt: TGCGCCAGCAGACTGACAGGGGCCGAGCAGTACTTC

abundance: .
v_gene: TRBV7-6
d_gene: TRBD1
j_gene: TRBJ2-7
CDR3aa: CASSSGRGLYEQYF
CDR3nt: TGTGCCAGCAGCTCCGGCAGGGGGCTCTACGAGCAGTACTTC

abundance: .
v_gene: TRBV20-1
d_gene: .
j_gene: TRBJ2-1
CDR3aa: CSVVGRRGEQFF
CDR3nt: TGCAGTGTTGTGGGCCGTCGGGGTGAGCAGTTCTTC

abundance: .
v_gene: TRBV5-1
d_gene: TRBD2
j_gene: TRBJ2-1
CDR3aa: CASRLAGYKSSYNEQFF
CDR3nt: TGCGCCAGCAGACTAGCGGGCTATAAGAGCTCCTACAATGAGCAGTTCTTC

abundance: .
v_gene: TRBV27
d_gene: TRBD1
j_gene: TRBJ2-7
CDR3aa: CASSGQGPTEQYF
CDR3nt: TGTGCCAGCTCGGGACAGGGCCCCACCGAGCAGTACTTC

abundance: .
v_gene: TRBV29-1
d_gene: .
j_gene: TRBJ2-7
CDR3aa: CSAGGTAGTYEQYF
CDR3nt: TGCAGCGCCGGTGGGACCGCTGGGACCTACGAGCAGTACTTC

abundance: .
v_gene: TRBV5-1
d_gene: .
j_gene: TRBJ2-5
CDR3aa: CASSLGSGDKQYF
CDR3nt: TGCGCCAGCAGTTTGGGGTCAGGGGATAAGCAGTACTTC

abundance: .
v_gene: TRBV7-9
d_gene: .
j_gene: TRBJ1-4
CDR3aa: CASSLTQSNEKLFF
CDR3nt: TGTGCCAGCAGCTTAACACAGTCCAATGAAAAACTGTTTTTT

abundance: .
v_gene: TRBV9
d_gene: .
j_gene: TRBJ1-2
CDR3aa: CASSAGPGGYGCTF
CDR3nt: TGTGCCAGCAGCGCAGGACCCGGGGGCTATGGCTGCACCTTC

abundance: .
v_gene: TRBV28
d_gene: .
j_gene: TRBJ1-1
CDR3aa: CASSSPTGMNTEAFF
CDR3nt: TGTGCCAGCAGTTCCCCCACAGGCATGAACACTGAAGCTTTCTTT

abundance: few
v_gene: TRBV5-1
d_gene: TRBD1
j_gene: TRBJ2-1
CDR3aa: CASSSGTGGPNQQFF
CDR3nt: TGCGCCAGCAGCTCCGGGACAGGGGGCCCCAATCAGCAGTTCTTC